This paragraph covers one TCR beta chain sequence. As yet, its antigen is unknown. The record originates from a study of T cell repertoires in cytomegalovirus infection. As for the study in general: Alongside well-studied HLA-B-restricted CMV epitopes, recently identified HLA-C-restricted CMV epitopes were also used.

TCRdb ran MiXCR on the reads and lists one entry per CDR3 protein. The repertoire has 160,000 or so distinct CDR3 sequences, roughly 20% of them found once; the top ten carry 25%. The CDR3 has 17 residues. Germline V gene lookup returns CDR1 MNHEY and CDR2 SVGEGT. The germline V and J ends were trimmed by 2 bases and 0 bases, with 17 bases remaining between them. Sequenced material: CD8+ T cells from cultured PBMCs, taken from culture after CMV antigen stimulation. The rearrangement links TRBV6-2 or TRBV6-3 to TRBJ2-7, with D possibly TRBD1 on 6 matching bases. The clonotype comes from a human donor in good health (CMV status not recorded). Some clones in this sample may be carry-over from other donors' samples. CDR3 sequence: CASSYPGPGHLSYEQYF. The CDR3 bases are TGTGCCAGCAGTTACCCGGGTCCGGGACACCTCTCCTACGAGCAGTACTTC.